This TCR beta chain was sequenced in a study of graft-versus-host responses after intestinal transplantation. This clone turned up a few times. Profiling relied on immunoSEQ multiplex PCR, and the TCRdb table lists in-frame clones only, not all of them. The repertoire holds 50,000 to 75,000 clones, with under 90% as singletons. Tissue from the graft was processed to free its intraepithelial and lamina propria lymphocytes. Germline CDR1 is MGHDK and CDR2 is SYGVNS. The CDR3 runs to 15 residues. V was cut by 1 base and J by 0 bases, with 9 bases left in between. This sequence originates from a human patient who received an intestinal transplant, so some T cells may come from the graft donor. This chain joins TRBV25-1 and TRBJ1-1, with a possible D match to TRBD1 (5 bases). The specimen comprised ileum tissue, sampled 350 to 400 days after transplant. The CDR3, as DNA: TGTGCCAGCAGTGAATGGGGGGGGATGAACACTGAAGCTTTCTTT. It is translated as CASSEWGGMNTEAFF.